This entry lists 21 T cell receptor beta chains sequenced from one sample in a study of blood T cell repertoires in COVID-19. Only in-frame clones appear in the TCRdb table, and some are missing; sequencing was by immunoSEQ multiplex PCR. The sample shows around 150,000 clones, just under 85% of them seen only once. Sequenced material: PBMCs or T cells enriched from blood (not recorded which). The receptors come from a woman aged 40 to 50 who had recovered from COVID-19.

The chain joins TRBV10-3 to TRBJ2-1; the D gene is possibly TRBD2 (6 bases). The CDR3 covers 15 residues. Germline V gene sequence: CDR1 ENHRY, CDR2 SYGVKD. The V end was cut by 5 bases, the J end by 7 bases, with 18 bases between. In nucleotides, the CDR3 is TGTGCCATCAGTCTGGACGGGGGTGGGGCTAATGAGCAGTTCTTC. Amino acid sequence: CAISLDGGGANEQFF.

The chain has TRBV5-1 and TRBJ1-1; possibly TRBD1 for D (6 bases). The CDR3 sequence is 15 residues long. Germline CDR1 and CDR2: SGHRS and YFSETQ. The V gene lost 4 bases and the J gene lost 0 bases, with 13 bases spanning the gap. CDR3 amino acids: CASSPDEGVNTEAFF. CDR3 DNA sequence: TGCGCCAGCAGCCCGGACGAGGGGGTGAACACTGAAGCTTTCTTT.

The chain uses TRBV5-1 and TRBJ1-2, with D hard to call. The CDR3 is made up of 17 amino acids. Trimming removed 4 bases from V and 2 bases from J, with 21 bases in between. Germline lookup yields CDR1 SGHRS and CDR2 YFSETQ. CDR3 nucleotides: TGCGCCAGCAGCCCACGGAGGATTGGTTCTACAAACTATGGCTACACCTTC. Translated: CASSPRRIGSTNYGYTF.

The DNA of the CDR3 is TGTGCCAGCAGCTCGGACAGGAGCTCCTATAATTCACCCCTCCACTTT. Residues: CASSSDRSSYNSPLHF. The genes are TRBV5-4 and TRBJ1-6; 7 bases are shared with TRBD1. In germline, CDR1 is SGHNT, CDR2 YYREEE (reference sequence). The CDR3 loop spans 16 amino acids. The V and J ends lost 3 bases and 0 bases, in that order; junction bases with no gene match: 3. Full variable domain (missing parts from reference TRBV5-4 and TRBJ1-6): ETGVTQSPTHLIKTRGQQVTLRCSSQSGHNTVSWYQQALGQGPQFIFQYYREEENGRGNFPPRFSGLQFPNYSSELNVNALELDDSALYLCASSSDRSSYNSPLHFGNGTRLTVT.

The chain is built from TRBV27 and TRBJ1-2; no reliable D call. CDR1 and CDR2 from the germline V gene are MNHEY and SMNVEV (reference sequence). This CDR3 contains 13 residues. Between the trimmed V and J ends, which lost 8 bases and 7 bases, there was a span of 17 bases. The CDR3 nucleotides read TGTGCCAGCGGCAAAGAGACAAATTTTGGCTACACCTTC. It specifies CASGKETNFGYTF.

The J gene is TRBJ2-5, the V gene TRBV7-7; maybe TRBD1 (5 bases). Germline loops: CDR1 SSHAT, CDR2 FNYEAQ (reference sequence). Trimming shortened V by 3 bases and J by 2 bases, and 13 bases separated the two germline ends. The CDR3 totals 15 residues. CDR3 in amino acids: CASSLLGAVQETQYF. The CDR3 region has the DNA TGTGCCAGCAGCTTGTTAGGGGCCGTTCAAGAGACCCAGTACTTC.

V and J are TRBV19 and TRBJ2-1; 10 bases match TRBD2. This CDR3 is built from 18 residues. Germline assignment: CDR1 LNHDA and CDR2 SQIVND (reference sequence). V gave up 3 bases and J gave up 0 bases; unmatched junction bases: 8. The CDR3 sequence is CASSMGLAGASSYNEQFF. The DNA for the CDR3 is TGTGCCAGTAGTATGGGCCTAGCGGGGGCCAGCTCCTACAATGAGCAGTTCTTC. Drawing the rest from reference TRBV19 and TRBJ2-1, the complete variable domain is DGGITQSPKYLFRKEGQNVTLSCEQNLNHDAMYWYRQDPGQGLRLIYYSQIVNDFQKGDIAEGYSVSREKKESFPLTVTSAQKNPTAFYLCASSMGLAGASSYNEQFFGPGTRLTVL.

The chain combines TRBV6-9 with TRBJ1-5; TRBD1 is a possible D gene (6 bases). CDR1 and CDR2 from the germline V gene are MNHGY and SVAAGI. V lost 6 bases, J lost 7 bases, and 13 bases lay in between. CDR3 length: 13 amino acids. The CDR3 DNA is TGTGCCAGCAGCGAACAGGGTCGGCAGCCCCAGCATTTT. Translation gives CASSEQGRQPQHF.

This clone was found once. The rearrangement joins TRBV18 to TRBJ2-2; 8 bases match TRBD2. Germline V gene data show CDR1 as KGHSH and CDR2 as LQKENI. This CDR3 is 13 amino acids long. The J segment lost 6 bases and the V segment lost 4 bases, leaving 1 base of the junction unmatched. CDR3 residues: CASSLGLAGELFF. The CDR3 DNA reads TGTGCCAGCTCACTGGGACTAGCCGGGGAGCTGTTTTTT.

This sequence joins TRBV11-3 and TRBJ2-5, with a possible D match to TRBD1 (6 bases). Germline V gene sequence: CDR1 SGHNT, CDR2 YENEEA. Trimming took off 5 bases at V and 1 base at J, with 11 bases between the two ends. The CDR3 length is 14 residues. The CDR3 sequence: CASSLDRFQETQYF. CDR3 bases: TGTGCCAGCAGCCTCGACAGGTTCCAAGAGACCCAGTACTTC.

This clone was detected a few times. The V and J genes are TRBV7-9 and TRBJ1-5, with D perhaps matching TRBD1 (5 bases). The CDR3 extends over 13 amino acids. Germline values: CDR1 SEHNR, CDR2 FQNEAQ (reference sequence). The V gene lost 5 bases and the J gene lost 5 bases, with 10 bases spanning the gap. CDR3 residues: CASSQGRDQPQHF. CDR3 in DNA: TGTGCCAGCAGCCAGGGCCGCGATCAGCCCCAGCATTTT.

The chain combines TRBV5-1 with TRBJ2-3; TRBD2 might be the D (6 bases). The germline gives CDR1 SGHRS, CDR2 YFSETQ. This CDR3 comprises 15 residues. V lost 4 bases to trimming and J lost 3 bases, with 15 bases between them. This CDR3 reads CASSLGGVETDTQYF. The CDR3, as DNA: TGCGCCAGCAGCCTCGGCGGGGTTGAGACAGATACGCAGTATTTT.

The chain links TRBV19 to TRBJ2-2; the match to TRBD2 covers 8 bases. V lost 8 bases, J lost 2 bases, and 7 bases stayed unmatched. Germline assignment: CDR1 LNHDA and CDR2 SQIVND (reference sequence). The CDR3 is 15 amino acids. The CDR3 loop reads CASGAGGTNTGELFF. The CDR3 coding sequence is TGTGCCAGTGGGGCGGGAGGAACCAACACCGGGGAGCTGTTTTTT.

V is TRBV27 and J is TRBJ1-5, with TRBD1 identical over 7 bases. J lost 0 bases, V lost 5 bases, and 7 bases had no gene match. The CDR3 totals 16 residues. Germline loops: CDR1 MNHEY, CDR2 SMNVEV (reference sequence). The CDR3 DNA follows: TGTGCCAGCAGTCCAGGGACAGAGCCTAGCAATCAGCCCCAGCATTTT. This codes for CASSPGTEPSNQPQHF.

The chain combines TRBV29-1 with TRBJ2-1; 7 bases agree with TRBD2. The CDR3 is 16 residues long. Germline values: CDR1 SQVTM, CDR2 ANQGSEA. The trim removed 1 base at V and 12 bases at J, leaving 18 bases unmatched. CDR3 in DNA: TGCAGCGTTGAAGTTCTAGCGGTTTATCCTACAATGACGCAGTTCTTC. Its translation is CSVEVLAVYPTMTQFF.

This chain connects TRBV7-8 to TRBJ2-7, with TRBD2 matching 7 bases. CDR1 SGHVS and CDR2 FQNEAQ come from the germline V gene. The CDR3 extends over 15 amino acids. With V trimmed by 1 base and J by 6 bases, 9 bases remained unmatched. The CDR3 sequence is CASSLEGRVSGEQYF. The CDR3 DNA follows: TGTGCCAGCAGCTTAGAAGGGAGGGTTAGCGGCGAGCAGTACTTC.

The rearrangement joins TRBV11-2 to TRBJ1-5; D is unclear. The CDR3 loop spans 13 amino acids. CDR1 is SGHAT and CDR2 is FQNNGV in the germline V gene. The V end lost 1 base, the J end lost 7 bases, and 8 bases lay between the germline ends. As DNA, the CDR3 is TGTGCCAGCAGCTTAGGAGCTAAGCAGCCCCAGCATTTT. Translation gives CASSLGAKQPQHF.

The chain combines TRBV29-1 with TRBJ2-6; D gene unclear. Trimming left V 7 bases short and J 0 bases short, with 7 bases between. The CDR3 is made up of 13 amino acids. Germline loops: CDR1 SQVTM, CDR2 ANQGSEA. CDR3 sequence reads: CSAESSGANVLTF. The CDR3 DNA reads as TGCAGCGCAGAGAGCTCTGGGGCCAACGTCCTGACTTTC.

This chain uses TRBV9 with TRBJ2-4; possibly TRBD1 for D (5 bases). V was clipped by 3 bases and J by 0 bases, with 28 bases between them. This CDR3 contains 21 residues. Looked up from germline, CDR1 is SGDLS and CDR2 is YYNGEE. DNA of the CDR3: TGTGCCAGCAGCGGACCGGCAGACAGCGAATCTTATCTTCTAGCCAAAAACATTCAGTACTTC. Amino acid sequence: CASSGPADSESYLLAKNIQYF.

The rearrangement joins TRBV5-1 to TRBJ1-1; 8 bases match TRBD1. Germline CDR1 and CDR2: SGHRS and YFSETQ. Trimming removed 4 bases from V and 5 bases from J; junction bases left unmatched: 4. The CDR3 loop spans 13 amino acids. The CDR3 loop reads CASSPGQGTEAFF. CDR3 DNA: TGCGCCAGCAGCCCCGGACAGGGAACTGAAGCTTTCTTT.

The J gene is TRBJ2-3, the V gene TRBV30, with 15 positions matching TRBD2. The CDR3 is 18 amino acids. Looked up from germline, CDR1 is GTSNPN and CDR2 is SVGIG (reference sequence). Unmatched junction bases numbered 13, after V lost 3 bases and J lost 6 bases. The CDR3 is CAWSLLGLAGGPGDTQYF. The CDR3 nucleotides read TGTGCCTGGAGCCTCCTAGGACTAGCGGGGGGGCCGGGGGATACGCAGTATTTT.